This is a list of T cell receptor beta chains from one sample in a study of T cell responses to AZD1222 COVID-19 vaccine. Profiled with immunoSEQ multiplex PCR; TCRdb holds only in-frame clones, not every one. The data contain some 95,000 clones, 89% of them singletons. The sample was peripheral blood, taken on day 0 of MenACWY control vaccination. The source of these receptors is an adult in good health. CDR3s include the opening cysteine and the closing phenylalanine or tryptophan. D genes are given only for firm matches.

TRBV3-1/TRBV3-2	.	TRBJ1-4	CASSQVPGWNEKLFF	TGTGCCAGCAGCCAAGTACCAGGGTGGAATGAAAAACTGTTTTTT
TRBV27	.	TRBJ1-5	CASSSLGQLDQPQHF	TGTGCCAGCAGTAGCCTCGGGCAGTTAGATCAGCCCCAGCATTTT
TRBV30	.	TRBJ2-7	CAWSLGLGSYEQYF	TGTGCCTGGAGTCTAGGTCTAGGGTCCTACGAGCAGTACTTC
TRBV18	.	TRBJ1-2	CASSPKIDYGYTF	TGTGCCAGCTCACCTAAGATAGACTATGGCTACACCTTC
TRBV5-4	.	TRBJ2-3	CASSSQVARGGDTQYF	TGTGCCAGCAGCTCCCAAGTTGCGCGGGGTGGAGATACGCAGTATTTT
TRBV14	.	TRBJ2-3	CASTTNVADTQYF	TGTGCCAGCACCACCAATGTTGCAGATACGCAGTATTTT
TRBV7-3	.	TRBJ2-2	CASSDDGDTGELFF	TGTGCCAGCAGTGACGATGGGGACACCGGGGAGCTGTTTTTT
TRBV5-6	TRBD1	TRBJ1-2	CASSLAQTGTGYTF	TGTGCCAGCAGCTTGGCCCAGACAGGGACTGGCTACACCTTC
TRBV18	.	TRBJ1-1	CASSPGHTEAFF	TGTGCCAGCTCACCGGGACATACCGAAGCTTTCTTT
TRBV28	.	TRBJ1-1	CASTVPDQGNTEAFF	TGTGCCAGCACCGTTCCGGACCAGGGTAACACTGAAGCTTTCTTT